The entry below gives a single T cell receptor (beta chain) sequence along with its context. This entry is derived from a study of cytomegalovirus exposure and HLA in healthy donors. Produced via immunoSEQ multiplex PCR; TCRdb's table is partial and in-frame only. The sample has around 160,000 clones, roughly nine tenths seen once. Sample: PBMCs. The source is a young woman in good health and CMV-seropositive.

CDR3 residues: CATSRDLRLGDNEQFF. Written as DNA, the CDR3 is TGTGCCACCAGCAGAGATCTCCGTCTGGGCGACAATGAGCAGTTCTTC. The rearrangement links TRBV15 to TRBJ2-1; D gene ambiguous. The CDR3 has 16 amino acids. V lost 0 bases and J 5 bases, leaving 14 bases between the germline ends. In germline, CDR1 is LNHNV, CDR2 YYDKDF (reference sequence).